The text below deals with one T cell receptor (beta chain). Antigen specificity is unknown. Only in-frame clones appear in the TCRdb table, and some are missing; sequencing was by immunoSEQ multiplex PCR. The profile covers about 79,000 clones, with roughly 88% appearing a single time and 0.3% to 0.4% taken by the ten largest. This sample stems from a study of OX40 agonist ivuxolimab in advanced cancers. Study information: The patients received ivuxolimab by intravenous route every 2 weeks at 0.01 to 10 mg/kg. Study-level findings and limits: Dose levels from 0.1 to 3.0 mg/kg saw CD4+ and CD8+ blood T cells expand clonally by week 6. Low normalized clonal expansion also occurred in some nonresponding patients.

Germline assignment: CDR1 MNHEY and CDR2 SVGAGI. The ends lost 5 bases at V and 3 bases at J; junction bases unmatched: 3. The CDR3 length is 15 residues. The clonotype was recovered from an adult with an advanced solid tumor such as melanoma, head and neck, liver or kidney cancer. The sequencing here drew on CD4+ or CD8+ T cells sorted from blood, taken in a trial of the OX40 agonist ivuxolimab. This sequence joins TRBV6-5 and TRBJ2-1, with TRBD2 identical over 11 bases. In DNA form, the CDR3 reads TGTGCCAGCAGTAGTCTAGCGGGGGGCTACAATGAGCAGTTCTTC. Its translation: CASSSLAGGYNEQFF.